The 11 T cell receptor beta chains listed next were all sequenced from one sample in a study of T cell changes during pregnancy in multiple sclerosis. Measured with immunoSEQ multiplex PCR; TCRdb has only the in-frame clones, and not every one. The table shows about 60,000 clones, with 90% to 97% occurring only once. The sequencing used CD8+ T cells from peripheral blood mononuclear cells, collected after pregnancy. Receptor source: a female donor with multiple sclerosis, enrolled in a pregnancy study.

This rearrangement joins TRBV9 to TRBJ2-7; D is perhaps TRBD1 (5 bases). This CDR3 spans 13 amino acids. Germline values: CDR1 SGDLS, CDR2 YYNGEE. V was clipped by 2 bases and J by 3 bases, with 9 bases between them. The CDR3 reads CASSVGQSYEQYF. CDR3 nucleotide sequence: TGTGCCAGCAGCGTCGGACAAAGCTACGAGCAGTACTTC. Full variable domain (rest looked up from reference TRBV9 and TRBJ2-7): DSGVTQTPKHLITATGQRVTLRCSPRSGDLSVYWYQQSLDQGLQFLIQYYNGEERAKGNILERFSAQQFPDLHSELNLSSLELGDSALYFCASSVGQSYEQYFGPGTRLTVT.

V usage is TRBV27 and J usage is TRBJ2-3, with TRBD2 matching over 7 bases. Per the germline V gene, CDR1 is MNHEY and CDR2 is SMNVEV (reference sequence). The CDR3 is 16 residues long. V gave up 6 bases and J gave up 3 bases; unmatched junction bases: 12. The CDR3 region has the DNA TGTGCCAGCAGCCCACTGCGAACCGGGGGGACAGATACGCAGTATTTT. Protein sequence: CASSPLRTGGTDTQYF.

The V gene is TRBV14, the J gene TRBJ1-2; 9 bases match TRBD1. The V gene's germline CDR1 is SGHDN and CDR2 FVKESK. The CDR3 spans 15 residues. J was trimmed by 6 bases and V by 1 base; bases with no gene match: 6. The CDR3 loop reads CASSQVKTGGDGYTF. Written as DNA, the CDR3 is TGTGCCAGCAGCCAAGTTAAGACAGGGGGAGATGGCTACACCTTC.

V is TRBV2 and J is TRBJ2-6; maybe TRBD1 (5 bases). The V gene lost 9 bases and the J gene lost 1 base, with 10 bases spanning the gap. The CDR3 loop spans 14 amino acids. CDR1 and CDR2 (germline): SNHLY, FYNNEI. CDR3 coding DNA: TGTGCCAGTCGCACAGGTTCTGGGGCCAACGTCCTGACTTTC. The encoded protein is CASRTGSGANVLTF.

The genes are TRBV10-3 and TRBJ1-1, with a weak D call TRBD1 (6 bases). The germline CDR1 and CDR2 sequences are ENHRY and SYGVKD. Trimming removed 10 bases at V and 8 bases at J, with 20 bases between. The CDR3 contains 13 residues. The DNA for the CDR3 is TGTGCCACCGAGGGGGTCGTCGCCGGAGAAGCTTTCTTT. Translating gives CATEGVVAGEAFF.

The chain joins TRBV28 to TRBJ2-1, with TRBD2 as a possible D gene (6 bases). V was cut by 4 bases and J by 2 bases, with 15 bases left in between. The CDR3 consists of 16 residues. CDR1 MDHEN and CDR2 SYDVKM come from the germline V gene. The DNA of the CDR3 is TGTGCCAGCAGTTCTATGGGACTGAACGCCTACAATGAGCAGTTCTTC. It encodes CASSSMGLNAYNEQFF.

The gene calls are TRBV7-9 and TRBJ1-1, with 10 bases lining up with TRBD1. Germline V gene sequence: CDR1 SEHNR, CDR2 FQNEAQ (reference sequence). V lost 3 bases to trimming and J lost 5 bases; unmatched junction nucleotides: 9. This CDR3 has 16 amino acids. CDR3 in amino acids: CASSLQTGGVGTEAFF. CDR3 DNA: TGTGCCAGCAGCTTGCAGACAGGGGGCGTTGGAACTGAAGCTTTCTTT.

V and J are TRBV28 and TRBJ2-1; D call uncertain. CDR1 and CDR2 (germline): MDHEN, SYDVKM. This CDR3 comprises 13 residues. Trimming shortened V by 5 bases and J by 0 bases, and 5 bases separated the two germline ends. The CDR3 region has the DNA TGTGCCAGCAGTCTCGTCTCCTACAATGAGCAGTTCTTC. Amino acids: CASSLVSYNEQFF.

This clone was counted a single time. This rearrangement joins TRBV29-1 to TRBJ2-1, with TRBD1 identical over 9 bases. The germline V gene encodes CDR1 SQVTM and CDR2 ANQGSEA. The CDR3 has 12 amino acids. V lost 7 bases, J lost 8 bases, and 6 bases stayed unmatched. The CDR3 nucleotides read TGCAGCGCCGGACAGGGGATATATGAGCAGTTCTTC. It translates to CSAGQGIYEQFF.

The genes are TRBV6-1 and TRBJ2-5; 10 bases line up with TRBD1. The J call may not be correct, given that the DNA end is closer to TRBJ2-7. Germline V gives CDR1 MNHNS, CDR2 SASEGT. CDR3 size: 15 residues. The CDR3, as DNA: TGTGCCAGCAGTGACAACCTGGGACAGGGGTACGAGCAGTACTTC. It codes for CASSDNLGQGYEQYF.

J is TRBJ2-5 and V is TRBV7-6, with TRBD1 matching 7 bases. The germline V gene encodes CDR1 SGHVS and CDR2 FNYEAQ. Unmatched junction bases numbered 12, after V lost 6 bases and J lost 8 bases. This CDR3 is built from 14 residues. The CDR3 is CASRGMGTADTQYF. The CDR3 DNA is TGTGCCAGCAGGGGAATGGGGACAGCCGATACCCAGTACTTC.